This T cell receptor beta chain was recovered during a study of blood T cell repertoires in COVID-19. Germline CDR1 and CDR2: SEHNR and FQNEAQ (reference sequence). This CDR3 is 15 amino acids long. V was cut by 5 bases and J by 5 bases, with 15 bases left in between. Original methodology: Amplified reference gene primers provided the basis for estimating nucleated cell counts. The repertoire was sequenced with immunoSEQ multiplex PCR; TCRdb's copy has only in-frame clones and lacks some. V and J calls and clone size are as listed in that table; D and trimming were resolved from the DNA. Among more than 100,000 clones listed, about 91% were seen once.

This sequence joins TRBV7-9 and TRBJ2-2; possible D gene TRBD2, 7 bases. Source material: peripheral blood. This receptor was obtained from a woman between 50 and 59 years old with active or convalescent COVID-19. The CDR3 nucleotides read TGTGCCAGCAGCGCCGACGGGGGGCGAACCGGGGAGCTGTTTTTT. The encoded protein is CASSADGGRTGELFF.